This T cell receptor (beta chain) originates from a study of T-cell reconstitution after alpha-beta-depleted transplantation in children. Regarding the study as a whole: T-cell counts and diversity at one year following transplant were attributed mainly to newly produced T cells. About two months after transplant, alpha-beta T cells reportedly came from several hundred expanded graft clones. For some patients, TCRbeta diversity was high at day 60 because of recipient T cells and thymic progenitors that survived.

The CDR3 consists of 15 residues. From germline, CDR1 is SGHRS and CDR2 YFSETQ. Worth noting for this clonotype: Its antigen is undetermined. With a much larger clone just one base away, this may be a read error.

Unique molecular identifiers were built into the TCRbeta library. MiXCR was run by TCRdb on the PCR reads, yielding one entry per CDR3 protein. The table shows 490,000 or so distinct CDR3 sequences, with roughly a tenth occurring only once. This specimen was PBMCs, taken before TCRalphabeta/CD19-depleted stem cell transplant. The J gene is TRBJ2-2, the V gene TRBV5-1; D is perhaps TRBD1 or TRBD2 (5 bases each). This receptor was taken from a child aged 2 to 10 with inherited bone marrow failure, due to receive a stem cell transplant. CDR3 nucleotides: TGCGCCAGCAGCCCCGGACACTTCTTCACCGGGGACCTGTTTTTT. Residues: CASSPGHFFTGDLFF.